This passage covers 12 T cell receptor beta chains from one sample sequenced in a study of early T cells in non-severe SARS-CoV-2 infection. TCRdb reprocessed the 5' RACE reads with MiXCR, giving one entry per CDR3 protein. This table holds about 44,000 distinct CDR3 sequences, roughly 6.2% found once. The sequencing input was whole blood. Every receptor here comes from an adult who was a healthcare worker with PCR-confirmed SARS-CoV-2 infection or an uninfected control (not recorded which).

This clonotype appeared many times. This chain links TRBV4-3 with TRBJ2-1; 9 nucleotides agree with TRBD1. CDR1 and CDR2 from the germline V gene are LGHNA and YSLEER. V shed 1 base and J 9 bases; nucleotides not matched to a gene: 10. The CDR3 has 16 amino acids. The CDR3 nucleotides are TGCGCCAGCAGCCAAGGGGTCGGGACAGGGAGTAGTGAGCAGTTCTTC. Its translation: CASSQGVGTGSSEQFF.

This clonotype was seen repeatedly, ten times or more. The gene calls are TRBV7-6 and TRBJ1-1; D remains unclear. V lost 5 bases and J lost 1, with 8 bases in between. CDR1 and CDR2 from the germline V gene are SGHVS and FNYEAQ. CDR3 length equals 13 residues. In nucleotides, the CDR3 is TGTGCCAGCAGCCACACAGAGAACACTGAAGCTTTCTTT. This translates into CASSHTENTEAFF.

This clonotype has at least ten counts. The chain uses TRBV28 and TRBJ2-7, with D perhaps given as TRBD1 or TRBD2 (5 bases each). CDR1 is MDHEN, CDR2 SYDVKM, per germline. CDR3 length: 15 residues. The V end lost 3 bases, the J end lost 0 bases, and 12 bases lay between the germline ends. The CDR3, as DNA: TGTGCCAGCAGTTTTATGGGGGACCTCTCCTACGAGCAGTACTTC. Translated: CASSFMGDLSYEQYF.

This clonotype was observed many times. The rearrangement uses TRBV12-3 or TRBV12-4 and TRBJ1-2, with TRBD1 matching 10 bases. V was clipped by 5 bases and J by 4 bases; unmatched bases: 7. This CDR3 contains 15 residues. CDR3 amino acids: CASSRQTGGGYGYTF. CDR3 in DNA: TGTGCCAGCAGTCGACAGACAGGGGGCGGCTATGGCTACACCTTC.

V gene TRBV6-1 combines with J gene TRBJ2-7; 11 nucleotides match TRBD2. The junction had 3 bases not matched to a gene; V was cut back by 6 bases and J by 2 bases. The CDR3 extends over 14 amino acids. Germline V gives CDR1 MNHNS, CDR2 SASEGT. CDR3: CASRTSGETYEQYF. The CDR3 DNA sequence: TGTGCCAGCAGGACTAGCGGGGAAACCTACGAGCAGTACTTC.

This clonotype was detected only a few times. The rearrangement links TRBV7-6 to TRBJ2-2; D is uncertain. The CDR3 totals 14 residues. V was clipped by 5 bases and J by 1 base, with 8 bases between them. CDR1 and CDR2 (germline): SGHVS, FNYEAQ. In nucleotides, the CDR3 is TGTGCCAGCAGCATGGGTTTGAACACCGGGGAGCTGTTTTTT. Encoded protein: CASSMGLNTGELFF.

This clonotype was found many times. The chain joins TRBV6-5 to TRBJ2-5; 9 bases match TRBD1. V shed 6 bases and J 4 bases; nucleotides not matched to a gene: 3. The CDR3 runs to 13 residues. CDR1 MNHEY and CDR2 SVGAGI come from the germline V gene. The CDR3, as DNA: TGTGCCAGCAGGGGGACAGGGCGAGAGACCCAGTACTTC. Its protein product is CASRGTGRETQYF.

The CDR3 DNA reads TGTGCCAGCAGTCCTGGGACCACAGATACGCAGTATTTT. Its translation is CASSPGTTDTQYF. The chain joins TRBV12-3 or TRBV12-4 to TRBJ2-3; D may be TRBD1 or TRBD2 (5 bases each). The CDR3 extends over 13 amino acids. The V and J ends lost 5 bases and 2 bases respectively, with 8 bases between them.

The V call is TRBV10-2, the J call TRBJ2-7, with D possibly called TRBD1 or TRBD2 (5 bases each). Trimming left V 8 bases short and J 1 base short, with 15 bases between. CDR1 is WSHSY and CDR2 is SAAADI in the germline V gene. The CDR3 extends over 14 amino acids. The CDR3 loop is CASASGQSSYEQYF. The CDR3 DNA reads TGCGCCAGCGCCTCGGGGCAAAGTTCCTACGAGCAGTACTTC.

This clonotype was counted many times. CDR3 coding DNA: TGTGCCAGCAGTGGGACTAGCGGGGGAGATACGCAGTATTTT. Translating it yields CASSGTSGGDTQYF. The V and J genes are TRBV6-4 and TRBJ2-3; 13 bases align to TRBD2. V was pared by 4 bases and J by 5 bases, with 0 bases of the junction left unmatched. Germline CDR1 is MRHNA and CDR2 is SNTAGT. The CDR3 has 14 amino acids.

This clonotype has ten or more counts. The rearrangement joins TRBV12-3 or TRBV12-4 to TRBJ1-1; D gene unclear. The CDR3 totals 13 residues. V gave up 1 base and J gave up 2 bases, with 5 bases separating them. DNA for the CDR3: TGTGCCAGCAGTTTAGGCGGAAACACTGAAGCTTTCTTT. This codes for CASSLGGNTEAFF.

This clonotype was counted between two and nine times. CDR3 nucleotides: TGCGCCAGCAGCCCAGGTGTCCGGGGCGGCACAGATACGCAGTATTTT. Translation gives CASSPGVRGGTDTQYF. V and J are TRBV4-3 and TRBJ2-3; TRBD1 or TRBD2 may be the D gene (5 bases each). Trimming shortened V by 4 bases and J by 1 base, and 15 bases separated the two germline ends. The CDR3 is 16 amino acids. Germline V gene sequence: CDR1 LGHNA, CDR2 YSLEER.